Each of the 18 T cell receptor beta chains below was sequenced from the same sample in a study of shared clonotypes between healthy human individuals. Naive CD8 cells were CD45RO-negative, positively selected for CCR7, excluding terminally differentiated effector memory CD45RA+ cells. Here immunoSEQ multiplex PCR was the method, and the copy in TCRdb shows in-frame clones only, minus some. This table has about 2.2 million clones, 93% appearing once. The sample comprised naive CD8+ T cells from PBMCs. The receptors stem from a man aged 18 to 29 in good health. Some clones in this sample may be carry-over from other donors' samples.

Comment on this clone: Other DNA sequences in this sample translate to the same CDR3. The gene calls are TRBV27 and TRBJ2-7; weak D call: TRBD2 (7 bases). The CDR3 is 14 amino acids. The germline CDR1 and CDR2 sequences are MNHEY and SMNVEV (reference sequence). V dropped 3 bases and J dropped 4 bases, with 13 bases sitting between them. This chain's CDR3 is CASSLGGRGYEQYF. CDR3 nucleotides: TGTGCCAGCAGTTTGGGAGGGAGGGGGTACGAGCAGTACTTC.

The gene calls are TRBV18 and TRBJ2-5; D may be TRBD1 or TRBD2 (5 bases each). Germline lookup yields CDR1 KGHSH and CDR2 LQKENI. This CDR3 comprises 15 residues. Deletions cut 0 bases from V and 2 bases from J, with 10 bases between. The CDR3 region is CASSPPMGRQETQYF. As DNA, the CDR3 is TGTGCCAGCTCACCACCGATGGGACGGCAAGAGACCCAGTACTTC.

CDR3 residues: CASSSHSGGSYNEQFF. The CDR3 DNA sequence: TGTGCCAGCAGCTCCCATAGCGGAGGATCCTACAATGAGCAGTTCTTC. V usage is TRBV13 and J usage is TRBJ2-1; TRBD2 might be the D (6 bases). The V end lost 4 bases, the J end lost 1 base, and 14 bases lay between the germline ends. CDR1 is PRHDT, CDR2 FYEKMQ, per germline (reference sequence). The CDR3 runs 16 residues.

This clone was observed once. This rearrangement joins TRBV6-6 to TRBJ1-5, with D unresolved. This CDR3 is built from 12 residues. Germline CDR1 reads MNHNY; CDR2 reads SVGAGI (reference sequence). V lost 0 bases to trimming and J lost 9 bases, with 6 bases between them. The CDR3 DNA sequence: TGTGCCAGCAGTTACTCAGCTTGGCCCCAGCATTTT. It specifies CASSYSAWPQHF.

V is TRBV19 and J is TRBJ1-5, with a weak D call TRBD1 (5 bases). CDR1 and CDR2 from the germline V gene are LNHDA and SQIVND (reference sequence). The CDR3 consists of 14 residues. The germline V and J ends were trimmed by 6 bases and 6 bases, with 15 bases remaining between them. As DNA, the CDR3 is TGTGCCAGTAGCGGGGGTCCAGGTTTTCAGCCCCAGCATTTT. Translating it yields CASSGGPGFQPQHF.

The chain joins TRBV19 to TRBJ2-3, with D possibly called TRBD1 or TRBD2 (6 bases each). This CDR3 is 18 amino acids long. Trimming shortened V by 5 bases and J by 0 bases, and 21 bases separated the two germline ends. Germline CDR1 reads LNHDA; CDR2 reads SQIVND (reference sequence). Written as DNA, the CDR3 is TGTGCCAGTAGTGTTCGGGAAACTGGAGGGACAAGCACAGATACGCAGTATTTT. It translates to CASSVRETGGTSTDTQYF.

Of note for this clone: Other DNA sequences in the sample encode the same CDR3. This rearrangement joins TRBV7-8 to TRBJ2-7, with 12 bases identical to TRBD2. The V gene end was trimmed by 4 bases and the J gene end by 3 bases; junction bases not matched to a gene: 4. Germline CDR1 and CDR2: SGHVS and FQNEAQ. This CDR3 comprises 15 residues. The CDR3 spells CASSSGLAGLYEQYF. The CDR3 DNA follows: TGTGCCAGCAGCTCGGGACTAGCGGGCCTCTACGAGCAGTACTTC.

This chain links TRBV11-2 with TRBJ2-3; 7 nucleotides align to TRBD2. The V segment lost 5 bases and the J segment 2 bases; nucleotides outside the gene matches: 13. The CDR3 totals 17 residues. Germline CDR1 SGHAT, CDR2 FQNNGV. The CDR3 nucleotides are TGTGCCAGCAGCCCGGGATCGACGGGAGGTGACACAGATACGCAGTATTTT. Translated: CASSPGSTGGDTDTQYF.

The chain couples TRBV2 to TRBJ2-2; TRBD2 is a possible D gene (5 bases). Trimming left V 10 bases short and J 3 bases short, with 15 bases between. Germline V gene lookup returns CDR1 SNHLY and CDR2 FYNNEI. The CDR3 totals 14 residues. The CDR3 protein is CATNGVPDTGELFF. As DNA, the CDR3 is TGTGCCACCAACGGGGTCCCCGACACCGGGGAGCTGTTTTTT.

V is TRBV19 and J is TRBJ2-7, with a weak D call TRBD1 (8 bases). Trimming removed 4 bases from V and 3 bases from J, with 16 bases in between. This CDR3 is built from 15 residues. Germline-derived CDR1 and CDR2 are LNHDA and SQIVND (reference sequence). The CDR3, as DNA: TGTGCCAGTAGTAAGGACAGGGAGGGGGTCTACGAGCAGTACTTC. This encodes CASSKDREGVYEQYF.

The V gene is TRBV19, the J gene TRBJ2-3; D is possibly TRBD1 or TRBD2 (5 bases each). Germline V lookup: CDR1 LNHDA, CDR2 SQIVND (reference sequence). Trimming removed 6 bases at V and 6 bases at J, with 13 bases between. The CDR3 extends over 13 amino acids. The CDR3 coding sequence is TGTGCCAGTAGGCCGGGGCTCATGGATACGCAGTATTTT. Its translation is CASRPGLMDTQYF.

Notes on this clone: This specimen includes other DNA sequences encoding the same CDR3. This sequence joins TRBV27 and TRBJ2-7; 10 bases align to TRBD1. This CDR3 comprises 14 residues. The V gene's germline CDR1 is MNHEY and CDR2 SMNVEV (reference sequence). Germline trimming cut 6 bases from V and 4 bases from J; bases unmatched to any gene: 6. The CDR3 region is CASSLDRGHYEQYF. In nucleotides, the CDR3 is TGTGCCAGCAGCCTTGACAGGGGGCATTACGAGCAGTACTTC.

CDR3 sequence (DNA): TGTGCCAGCAGCCCCGGGGGGCAGGGAGAAGCTTTCTTT. This gives the protein CASSPGGQGEAFF. This rearrangement joins TRBV28 to TRBJ1-1, with D perhaps matching TRBD1 (6 bases). V was trimmed by 6 bases and J by 8 bases, leaving 16 bases between them. The CDR3 loop spans 13 amino acids. CDR1 and CDR2 (germline): MDHEN, SYDVKM. Using reference TRBV28 and TRBJ1-1 for the parts outside the CDR3, the full variable domain is DVKVTQSSRYLVKRTGEKVFLECVQDMDHENMFWYRQDPGLGLRLIYFSYDVKMKEKGDIPEGYSVSREKKERFSLILESASTNQTSMYLCASSPGGQGEAFFGQGTRLTVV.

The rearrangement uses TRBV7-6 and TRBJ2-7; perhaps TRBD2 as D (6 bases). CDR1 is SGHVS and CDR2 is FNYEAQ in the germline V gene. Trimming shortened V by 4 bases and J by 4 bases, and 14 bases separated the two germline ends. The CDR3 totals 14 residues. Here the CDR3 DNA reads TGTGCCAGCAGCTACGAGGACGGGGGATACGAGCAGTACTTC. It translates to CASSYEDGGYEQYF.

This rearrangement joins TRBV5-4 to TRBJ2-5; the match to TRBD2 covers 9 bases. Germline trimming cut 3 bases from V and 2 bases from J; bases unmatched to any gene: 11. CDR3 length: 17 residues. The germline V gene encodes CDR1 SGHNT and CDR2 YYREEE (reference sequence). The CDR3 DNA reads TGTGCCAGCAGCTCAGACAGGAGCGGGGGGTCTCAAGAGACCCAGTACTTC. Its translation is CASSSDRSGGSQETQYF.

The V call is TRBV28, the J call TRBJ2-7, with 9 bases fitting TRBD2. This CDR3 comprises 15 residues. The trim removed 6 bases at V and 4 bases at J, leaving 10 bases unmatched. Germline-derived CDR1 and CDR2 are MDHEN and SYDVKM. The CDR3 sequence is CASSLGASGKYEQYF. DNA for the CDR3: TGTGCCAGCAGCCTGGGGGCTAGCGGGAAATACGAGCAGTACTTC.

The chain combines TRBV19 with TRBJ2-3; 7 bases map to TRBD2. This CDR3 has 13 amino acids. From germline, CDR1 is LNHDA and CDR2 SQIVND (reference sequence). The V gene end was trimmed by 7 bases and the J gene end by 6 bases; junction bases not matched to a gene: 7. CDR3 sequence: CASTGRTRDTQYF. As DNA, the CDR3 is TGTGCCAGTACCGGACGGACTAGGGATACGCAGTATTTT.

The gene calls are TRBV27 and TRBJ2-7; D is possibly TRBD1 (6 bases). Trimming left V 4 bases short and J 2 bases short, with 18 bases between. CDR1 is MNHEY and CDR2 is SMNVEV in the germline V gene (reference sequence). CDR3 length equals 16 residues. CDR3 DNA: TGTGCCAGCAGTTGGAGTACCGGGGACACCCCCTACGAGCAGTACTTC. This sequence encodes CASSWSTGDTPYEQYF.